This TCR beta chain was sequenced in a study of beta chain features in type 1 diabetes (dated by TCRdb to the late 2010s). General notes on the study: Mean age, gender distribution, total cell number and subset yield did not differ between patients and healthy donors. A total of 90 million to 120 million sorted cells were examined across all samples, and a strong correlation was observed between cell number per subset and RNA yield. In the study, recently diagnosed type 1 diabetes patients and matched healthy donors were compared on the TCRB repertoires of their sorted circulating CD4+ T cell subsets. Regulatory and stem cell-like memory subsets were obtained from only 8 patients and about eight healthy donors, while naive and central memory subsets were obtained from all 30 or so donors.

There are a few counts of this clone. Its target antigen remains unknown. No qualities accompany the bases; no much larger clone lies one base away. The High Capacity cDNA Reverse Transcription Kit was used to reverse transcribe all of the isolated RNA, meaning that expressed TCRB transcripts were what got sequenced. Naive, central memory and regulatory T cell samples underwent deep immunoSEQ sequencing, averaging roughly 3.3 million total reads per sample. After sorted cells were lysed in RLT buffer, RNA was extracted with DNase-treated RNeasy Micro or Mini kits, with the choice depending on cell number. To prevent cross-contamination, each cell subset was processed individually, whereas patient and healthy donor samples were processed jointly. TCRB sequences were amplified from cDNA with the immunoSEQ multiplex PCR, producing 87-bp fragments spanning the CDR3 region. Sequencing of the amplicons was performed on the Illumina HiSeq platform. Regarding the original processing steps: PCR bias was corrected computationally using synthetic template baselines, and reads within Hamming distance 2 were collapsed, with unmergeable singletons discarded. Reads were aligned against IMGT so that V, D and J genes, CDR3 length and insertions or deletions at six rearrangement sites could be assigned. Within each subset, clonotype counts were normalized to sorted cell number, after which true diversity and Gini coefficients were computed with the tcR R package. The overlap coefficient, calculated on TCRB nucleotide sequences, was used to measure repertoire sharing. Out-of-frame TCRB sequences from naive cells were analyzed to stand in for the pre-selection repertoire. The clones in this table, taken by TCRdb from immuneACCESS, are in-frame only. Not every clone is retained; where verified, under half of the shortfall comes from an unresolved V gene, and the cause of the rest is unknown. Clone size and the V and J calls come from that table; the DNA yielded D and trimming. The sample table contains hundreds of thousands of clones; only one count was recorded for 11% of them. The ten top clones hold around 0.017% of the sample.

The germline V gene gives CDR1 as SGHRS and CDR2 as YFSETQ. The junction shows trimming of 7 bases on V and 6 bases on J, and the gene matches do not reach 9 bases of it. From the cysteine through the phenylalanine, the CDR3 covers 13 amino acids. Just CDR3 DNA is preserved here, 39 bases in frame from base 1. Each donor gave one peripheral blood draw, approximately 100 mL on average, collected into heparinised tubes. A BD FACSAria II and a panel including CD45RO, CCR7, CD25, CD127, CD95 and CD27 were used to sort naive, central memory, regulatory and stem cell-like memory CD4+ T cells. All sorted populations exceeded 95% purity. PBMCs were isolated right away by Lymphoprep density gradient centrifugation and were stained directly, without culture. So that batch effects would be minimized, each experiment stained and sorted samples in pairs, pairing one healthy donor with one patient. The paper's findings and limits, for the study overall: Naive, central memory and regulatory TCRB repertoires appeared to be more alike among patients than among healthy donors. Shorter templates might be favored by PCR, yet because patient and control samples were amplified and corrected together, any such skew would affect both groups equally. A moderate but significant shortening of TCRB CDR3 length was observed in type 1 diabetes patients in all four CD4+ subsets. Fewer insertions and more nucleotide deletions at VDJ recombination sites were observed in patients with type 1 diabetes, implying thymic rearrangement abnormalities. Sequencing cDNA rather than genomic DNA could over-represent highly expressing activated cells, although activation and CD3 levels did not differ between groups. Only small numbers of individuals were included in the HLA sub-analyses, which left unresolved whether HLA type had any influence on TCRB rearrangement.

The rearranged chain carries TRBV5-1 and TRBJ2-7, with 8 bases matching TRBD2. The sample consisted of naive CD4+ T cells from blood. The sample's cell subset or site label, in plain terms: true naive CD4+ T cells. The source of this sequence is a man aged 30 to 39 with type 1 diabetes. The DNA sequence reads TGCGCCAGCGGCGAGTCGGGGGGGCGCGAGCAGTACTTC. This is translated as CASGESGGREQYF.